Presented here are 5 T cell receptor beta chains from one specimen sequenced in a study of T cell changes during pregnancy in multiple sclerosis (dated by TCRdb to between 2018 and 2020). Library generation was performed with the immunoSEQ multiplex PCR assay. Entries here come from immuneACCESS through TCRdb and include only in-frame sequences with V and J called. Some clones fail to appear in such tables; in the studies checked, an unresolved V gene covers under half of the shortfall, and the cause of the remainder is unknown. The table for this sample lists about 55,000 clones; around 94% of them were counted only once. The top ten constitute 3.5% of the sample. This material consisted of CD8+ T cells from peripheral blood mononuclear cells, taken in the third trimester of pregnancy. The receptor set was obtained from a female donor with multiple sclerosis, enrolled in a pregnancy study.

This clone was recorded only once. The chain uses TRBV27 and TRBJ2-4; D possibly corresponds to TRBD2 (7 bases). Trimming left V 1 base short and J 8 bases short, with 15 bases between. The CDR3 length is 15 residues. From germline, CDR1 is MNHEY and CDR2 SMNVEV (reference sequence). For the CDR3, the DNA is TGTGCCAGCAGTTTATTGGGGGGGCGCACAGACATTCAGTACTTC. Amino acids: CASSLLGGRTDIQYF.

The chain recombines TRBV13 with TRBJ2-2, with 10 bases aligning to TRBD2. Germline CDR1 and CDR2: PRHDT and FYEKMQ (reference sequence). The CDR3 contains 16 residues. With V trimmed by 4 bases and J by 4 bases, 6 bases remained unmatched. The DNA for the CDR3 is TGTGCCAGCAGCTCCGACGGACTAGCGGCCACCGGGGAGCTGTTTTTT. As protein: CASSSDGLAATGELFF.

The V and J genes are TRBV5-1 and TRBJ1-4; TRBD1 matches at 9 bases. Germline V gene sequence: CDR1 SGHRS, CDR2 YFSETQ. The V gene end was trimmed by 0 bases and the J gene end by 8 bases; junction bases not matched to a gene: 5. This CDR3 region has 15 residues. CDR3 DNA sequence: TGCGCCAGCAGCTTGGGGGACAGGGACCCAGAAAAACTGTTTTTT. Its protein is CASSLGDRDPEKLFF.

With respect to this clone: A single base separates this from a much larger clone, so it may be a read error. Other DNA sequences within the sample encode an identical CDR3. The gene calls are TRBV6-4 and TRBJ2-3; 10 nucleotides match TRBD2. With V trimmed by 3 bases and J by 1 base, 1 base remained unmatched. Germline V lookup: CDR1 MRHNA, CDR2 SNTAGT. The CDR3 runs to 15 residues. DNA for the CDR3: TGTGCCAGCAGTGAAGGGACTAGCGGCACAGATACGCAGTATTTT. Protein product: CASSEGTSGTDTQYF.

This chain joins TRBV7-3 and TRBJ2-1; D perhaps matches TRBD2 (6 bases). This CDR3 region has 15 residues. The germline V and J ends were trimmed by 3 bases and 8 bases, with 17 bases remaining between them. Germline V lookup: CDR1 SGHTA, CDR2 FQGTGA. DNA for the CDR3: TGTGCCAGCAGCTTGACTAGTGGGATCAAAGATGAGCAGTTCTTC. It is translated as CASSLTSGIKDEQFF.